The T cell receptor beta chain described here comes from a study of T cell changes during pregnancy in multiple sclerosis. Germline V lookup: CDR1 SNHLY, CDR2 FYNNEI. J lost 4 bases, V lost 1 base, and 6 bases had no gene match. This CDR3 region has 15 residues. Measured with immunoSEQ multiplex PCR; TCRdb has only the in-frame clones, and not every one. Of 100,000 to 130,000 clones in the sample, 85% to 95% are singletons; the top ten hold around 0.8%. This receptor was taken from a female donor in good health, enrolled as a control in a pregnancy study. This chain links TRBV2 with TRBJ1-1; 7 positions match TRBD1. This sample comprised peripheral blood, obtained in the third trimester of pregnancy. The CDR3 region is CASSEVRGATTEAFF. As DNA, the CDR3 is TGTGCCAGCAGTGAAGTCAGGGGGGCCACCACTGAAGCTTTCTTT.